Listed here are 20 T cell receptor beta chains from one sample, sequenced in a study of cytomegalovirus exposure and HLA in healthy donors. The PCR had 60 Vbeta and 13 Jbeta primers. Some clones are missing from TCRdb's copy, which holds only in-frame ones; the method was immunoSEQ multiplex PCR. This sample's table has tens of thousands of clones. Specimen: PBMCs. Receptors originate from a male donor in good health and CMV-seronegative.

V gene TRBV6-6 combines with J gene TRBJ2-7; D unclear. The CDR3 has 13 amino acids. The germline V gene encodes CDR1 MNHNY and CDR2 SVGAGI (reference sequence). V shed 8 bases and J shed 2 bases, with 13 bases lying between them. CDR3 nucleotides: TGTGCCAGCCGCCGGCAGGATACCTACGAGCAGTACTTC. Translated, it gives CASRRQDTYEQYF.

Written as DNA, the CDR3 is TGTGCCAGCAGTGATAACAGCGGGCCGTACTTC. This gives the protein CASSDNSGPYF. The chain joins TRBV25-1 to TRBJ2-7; a weak D match, TRBD2 (6 bases). This CDR3 is 11 amino acids long. The V end was cut by 3 bases, the J end by 12 bases, with 12 bases between. From germline, CDR1 is MGHDK and CDR2 SYGVNS.

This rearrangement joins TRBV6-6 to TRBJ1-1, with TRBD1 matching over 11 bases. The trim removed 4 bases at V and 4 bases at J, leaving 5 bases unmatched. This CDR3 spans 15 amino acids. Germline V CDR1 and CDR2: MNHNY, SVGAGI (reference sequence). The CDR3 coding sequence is TGTGCCAGCAGTTTCGGACAGGGGGCTTTCACTGAAGCTTTCTTT. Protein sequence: CASSFGQGAFTEAFF.

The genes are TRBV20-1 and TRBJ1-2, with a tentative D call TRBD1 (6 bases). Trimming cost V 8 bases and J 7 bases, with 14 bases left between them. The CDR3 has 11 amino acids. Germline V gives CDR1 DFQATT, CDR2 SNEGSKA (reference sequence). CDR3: CSNVGASGYTF. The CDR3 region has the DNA TGCAGTAACGTGGGGGCCAGTGGCTACACCTTC.

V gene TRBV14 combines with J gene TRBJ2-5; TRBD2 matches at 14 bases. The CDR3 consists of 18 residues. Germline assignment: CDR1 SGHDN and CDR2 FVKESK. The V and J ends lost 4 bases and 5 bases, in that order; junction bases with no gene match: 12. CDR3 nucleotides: TGTGCCAGCAGCCGAAGACAGGGACTAGCGGGAGTTCGGGAGACCCAGTACTTC. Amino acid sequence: CASSRRQGLAGVRETQYF.

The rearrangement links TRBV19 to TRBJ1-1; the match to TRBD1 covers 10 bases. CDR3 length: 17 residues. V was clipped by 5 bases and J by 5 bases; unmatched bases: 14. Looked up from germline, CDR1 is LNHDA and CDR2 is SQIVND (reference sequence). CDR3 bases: TGTGCCAGTAGTCGACAGGGGGCGCGGGGGCATTGGACTGAAGCTTTCTTT. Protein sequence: CASSRQGARGHWTEAFF.

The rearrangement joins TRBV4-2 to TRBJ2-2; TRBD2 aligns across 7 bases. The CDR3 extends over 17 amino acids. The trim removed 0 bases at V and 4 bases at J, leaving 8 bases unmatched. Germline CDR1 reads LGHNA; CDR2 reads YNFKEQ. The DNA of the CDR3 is TGTGCCAGCAGCCAAGATTCAGGGAGGGTGGTCACCGGGGAGCTGTTTTTT. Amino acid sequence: CASSQDSGRVVTGELFF.

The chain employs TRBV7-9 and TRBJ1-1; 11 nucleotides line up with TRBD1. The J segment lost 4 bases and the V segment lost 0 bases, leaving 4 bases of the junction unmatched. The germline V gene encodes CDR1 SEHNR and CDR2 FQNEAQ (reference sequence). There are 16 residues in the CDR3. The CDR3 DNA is TGTGCCAGCAGCTTAGCGCGGACAGGGGGCGTCACTGAAGCTTTCTTT. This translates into CASSLARTGGVTEAFF.

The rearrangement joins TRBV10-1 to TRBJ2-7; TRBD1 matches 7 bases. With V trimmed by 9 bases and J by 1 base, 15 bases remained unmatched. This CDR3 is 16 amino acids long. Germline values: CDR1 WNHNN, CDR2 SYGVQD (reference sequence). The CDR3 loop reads CASGTEGVLGSYEQYF. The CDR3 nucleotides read TGCGCCAGTGGGACAGAGGGTGTCCTTGGGTCCTACGAGCAGTACTTC.

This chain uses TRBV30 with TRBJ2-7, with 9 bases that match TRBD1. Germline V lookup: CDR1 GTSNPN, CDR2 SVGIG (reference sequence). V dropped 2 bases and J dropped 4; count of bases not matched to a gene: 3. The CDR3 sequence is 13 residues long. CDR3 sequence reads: CAWSPGTGYEQYF. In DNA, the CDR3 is TGTGCCTGGAGTCCCGGGACAGGGTACGAGCAGTACTTC.

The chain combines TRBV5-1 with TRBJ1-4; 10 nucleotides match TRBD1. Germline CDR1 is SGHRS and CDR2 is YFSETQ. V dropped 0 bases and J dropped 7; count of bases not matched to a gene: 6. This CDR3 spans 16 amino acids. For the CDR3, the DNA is TGCGCCAGCAGCTTGGATGGGACAGGGGTTTTTGAAAAACTGTTTTTT. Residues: CASSLDGTGVFEKLFF.

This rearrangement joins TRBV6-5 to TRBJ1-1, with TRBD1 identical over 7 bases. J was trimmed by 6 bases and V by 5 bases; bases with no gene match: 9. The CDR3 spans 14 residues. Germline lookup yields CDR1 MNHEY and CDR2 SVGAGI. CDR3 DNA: TGTGCCAGCAGTCGTACACAGGGGAGCTCTGAAGCTTTCTTT. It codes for CASSRTQGSSEAFF.

Here the CDR3 DNA reads TGTGCCAGCTCACCATTTCCAGGGCAGCTGTATTCACCCCTCCACTTT. This translates into CASSPFPGQLYSPLHF. The chain uses TRBV18 and TRBJ1-6, with a possible D match to TRBD1 (5 bases). V was cut by 2 bases and J by 8 bases, with 16 bases left in between. CDR3 length equals 16 residues. Per the germline V gene, CDR1 is KGHSH and CDR2 is LQKENI.

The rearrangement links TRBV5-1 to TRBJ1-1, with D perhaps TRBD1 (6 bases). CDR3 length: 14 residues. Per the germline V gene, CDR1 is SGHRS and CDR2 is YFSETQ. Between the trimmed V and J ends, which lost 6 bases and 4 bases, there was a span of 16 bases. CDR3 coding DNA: TGCGCCAGCATCACGGACAGCACCAGCACTGAAGCTTTCTTT. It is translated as CASITDSTSTEAFF.

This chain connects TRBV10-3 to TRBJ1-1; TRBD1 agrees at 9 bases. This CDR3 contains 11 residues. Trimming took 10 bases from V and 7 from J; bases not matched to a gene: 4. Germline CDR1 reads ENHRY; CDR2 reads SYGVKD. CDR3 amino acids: CATLGQGEAFF. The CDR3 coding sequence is TGTGCCACCCTGGGACAGGGTGAAGCTTTCTTT.

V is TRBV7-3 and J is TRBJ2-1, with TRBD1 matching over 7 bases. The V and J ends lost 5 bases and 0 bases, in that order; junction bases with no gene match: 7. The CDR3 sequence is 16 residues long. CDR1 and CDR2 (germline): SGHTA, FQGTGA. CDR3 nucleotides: TGTGCCAGCAGCGAGCCGGGACAGAGCTCCTACAATGAGCAGTTCTTC. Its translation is CASSEPGQSSYNEQFF.

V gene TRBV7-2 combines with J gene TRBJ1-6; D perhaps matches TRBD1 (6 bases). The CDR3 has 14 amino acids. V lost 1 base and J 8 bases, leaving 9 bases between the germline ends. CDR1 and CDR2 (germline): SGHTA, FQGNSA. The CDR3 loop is CASSLEQGYSPLHF. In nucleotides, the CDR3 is TGTGCCAGCAGCTTAGAGCAGGGGTATTCACCCCTCCACTTT.

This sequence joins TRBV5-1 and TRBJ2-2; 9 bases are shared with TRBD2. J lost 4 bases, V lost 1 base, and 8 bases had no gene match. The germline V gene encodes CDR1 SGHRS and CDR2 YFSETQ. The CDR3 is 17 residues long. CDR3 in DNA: TGCGCCAGCAGCTTGATGGTGAGCGGGGGGTCCACCGGGGAGCTGTTTTTT. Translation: CASSLMVSGGSTGELFF.

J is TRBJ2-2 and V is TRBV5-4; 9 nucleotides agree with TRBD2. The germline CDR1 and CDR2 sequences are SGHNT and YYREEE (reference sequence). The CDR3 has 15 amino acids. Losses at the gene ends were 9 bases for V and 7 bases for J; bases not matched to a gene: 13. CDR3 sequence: CATRGAGGDIGELFF. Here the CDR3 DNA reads TGTGCCACCCGGGGAGCGGGGGGTGATATCGGGGAGCTGTTTTTT.

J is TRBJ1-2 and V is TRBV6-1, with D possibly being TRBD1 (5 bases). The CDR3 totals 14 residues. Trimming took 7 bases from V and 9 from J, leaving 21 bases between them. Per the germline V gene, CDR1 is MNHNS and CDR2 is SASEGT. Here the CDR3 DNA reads TGTGCCAGCACCACTGGCGGGGCCCTAGGGAGCTACACCTTC. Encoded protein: CASTTGGALGSYTF.